This T cell receptor beta chain was profiled in a study of OX40 agonist ivuxolimab in advanced cancers. Study as a whole: Age averaged about 66 years (range roughly 23 to 90), and 70% to 85% were male.

Using immunoSEQ multiplex PCR, the repertoire was profiled, and TCRdb retains in-frame clones only, with some absent. The repertoire has about 62,000 clones, 88% of them found once; the top ten carry roughly 5%. V was cut by 3 bases and J by 6 bases, with 12 bases left in between. The CDR3 loop spans 15 amino acids. CDR1 is LNHDA and CDR2 is SQIVND in the germline V gene (reference sequence). Note on this clone: Its antigen is still unknown.

Study results and caveats: Expanded clones were, on average, more numerous in CD8+ T cells than in CD4+. Expanded peripheral T-cell antigen specificity went undetermined.

The sample here was CD4+ or CD8+ T cells sorted from blood, taken in a trial of the OX40 agonist ivuxolimab. The chain recombines TRBV19 with TRBJ1-6, with D perhaps TRBD1 (6 bases). The clonotype originates from an adult with an advanced solid tumor such as melanoma, head and neck, liver or kidney cancer. The CDR3, as DNA: TGTGCCAGTAGTATCCCCAACAGGGCTAATTCACCCCTCCACTTT. The encoded protein is CASSIPNRANSPLHF.